These 18 T cell receptor beta chains were all obtained from the same sample, sequenced in a study of blood T cell repertoires in COVID-19. TCRdb keeps only in-frame clones here, not all; method: immunoSEQ multiplex PCR. The table records 150,000 to 200,000 clones, around nine tenths of them present only once. The sequenced sample consisted of peripheral blood. The origin of the receptors is a woman between 65 and 79 years old with COVID-19, enrolled during active disease.

This clone has more than one count but fewer than ten. The V gene is TRBV5-1, the J gene TRBJ2-5; TRBD2 is a possible D gene (5 bases). Germline CDR1 reads SGHRS; CDR2 reads YFSETQ. CDR3 length: 14 amino acids. V shed 4 bases and J shed 1 base, with 11 bases lying between them. CDR3 sequence reads: CASSRRTVQETQYF. The CDR3 DNA reads as TGCGCCAGCAGCCGGAGGACGGTCCAAGAGACCCAGTACTTC.

The chain employs TRBV7-6 and TRBJ2-2; 12 bases are shared with TRBD2. V was clipped by 1 base and J by 3 bases; unmatched bases: 6. CDR1 and CDR2 (germline): SGHVS, FNYEAQ. The CDR3 covers 18 residues. Here the CDR3 DNA reads TGTGCCAGCAGCTTAGTGGCACTAGCGGGAGGCTACACCGGGGAGCTGTTTTTT. This sequence encodes CASSLVALAGGYTGELFF.

The table lists this clone with a count of one. This sequence joins TRBV27 and TRBJ1-6, with no clear D. The CDR3 sequence is 14 residues long. Per the germline V gene, CDR1 is MNHEY and CDR2 is SMNVEV (reference sequence). V dropped 6 bases and J dropped 4 bases, with 10 bases sitting between them. The CDR3 DNA is TGTGCCAGCAGCCCCCCCCCTTATAATTCACCCCTCCACTTT. Protein: CASSPPPYNSPLHF.

The chain links TRBV24-1 to TRBJ2-2; weak D call: TRBD2 (6 bases). V dropped 12 bases and J dropped 5 bases, with 18 bases sitting between them. The CDR3 is 14 amino acids. Germline values: CDR1 KGHDR, CDR2 SFDVKD. The CDR3 is CAVGTSKKTGELFF. The CDR3 DNA follows: TGTGCCGTGGGGACTTCGAAAAAGACCGGGGAGCTGTTTTTT.

The V gene is TRBV6-2 or TRBV6-3, the J gene TRBJ1-6; 10 nucleotides match TRBD1. The CDR3 has 14 amino acids. Germline V CDR1 and CDR2: MNHEY, SVGEGT. Trimming removed 6 bases from V and 10 bases from J; junction bases left unmatched: 6. CDR3 DNA sequence: TGTGCCAGCAGCTCCGGGACAGGGGTGTCACCCCTCCACTTT. It translates to CASSSGTGVSPLHF.

The chain joins TRBV6-6 to TRBJ2-7, with 9 bases that match TRBD1. The CDR3 is 16 amino acids. Germline V lookup: CDR1 MNHNY, CDR2 SVGAGI (reference sequence). V gave up 6 bases and J gave up 2 bases; unmatched junction bases: 11. CDR3 nucleotide sequence: TGTGCCAGCAGCTCACACCCGGGACAGGGCGCCTACGAGCAGTACTTC. This sequence encodes CASSSHPGQGAYEQYF.

This chain links TRBV5-1 with TRBJ2-2; maybe TRBD1 (6 bases). Trimming removed 10 bases from V and 5 bases from J, with 15 bases in between. Germline CDR1 is SGHRS and CDR2 is YFSETQ. This CDR3 region has 13 residues. The CDR3 bases are TGCGCCTCCTCAGGGGTGTGGACCGGGGAGCTGTTTTTT. Translation gives CASSGVWTGELFF.

The chain joins TRBV27 to TRBJ2-7; TRBD2 is a possible D gene (6 bases). V lost 6 bases to trimming and J lost 6 bases, with 18 bases between them. The CDR3 length is 14 residues. The germline V gene has CDR1 MNHEY and CDR2 SMNVEV (reference sequence). The CDR3 reads CASRAGQGPSEQYF. CDR3 nucleotides: TGTGCCAGCAGGGCGGGGCAGGGACCGTCCGAGCAGTACTTC.

The chain joins TRBV7-2 to TRBJ1-5; a weak D match, TRBD1 (5 bases). V lost 1 base to trimming and J lost 3 bases, with 10 bases between them. The CDR3 loop spans 15 amino acids. Germline CDR1 is SGHTA and CDR2 is FQGNSA. The CDR3 bases are TGTGCCAGCAGCTTAGTAGGGGCCAACAATCAGCCCCAGCATTTT. Residues: CASSLVGANNQPQHF.

Concerning this clone itself: Within the sample, other DNA sequences also encode this same CDR3. The rearrangement uses TRBV4-1 and TRBJ2-1; 10 nucleotides line up with TRBD1. CDR3 size: 15 residues. The germline gives CDR1 MGHRA, CDR2 YSYEKL. Trimming cost V 3 bases and J 4 bases; bases outside gene matches: 3. CDR3 sequence: CASSQGQGPYNEQFF. Here the CDR3 DNA reads TGCGCCAGCAGCCAGGGACAGGGGCCTTACAATGAGCAGTTCTTC.

The V call is TRBV6-2 or TRBV6-3, the J call TRBJ2-7, with 8 bases aligning to TRBD2. Germline V gene sequence: CDR1 MNHEY, CDR2 SVGEGT. V was clipped by 0 bases and J by 5 bases; unmatched bases: 12. The CDR3 length is 17 residues. CDR3 coding DNA: TGTGCCAGCAGTTACTCGTCCTATAGCGGGGAGAGAAACGAGCAGTACTTC. Translation: CASSYSSYSGERNEQYF.

The V and J genes are TRBV27 and TRBJ2-5, with D tentatively TRBD1 (7 bases). Per the germline V gene, CDR1 is MNHEY and CDR2 is SMNVEV (reference sequence). CDR3 size: 14 residues. V was clipped by 3 bases and J by 5 bases, with 13 bases between them. The CDR3 spells CASSFVAGGETQYF. The CDR3 bases are TGTGCCAGCAGTTTTGTGGCAGGGGGGGAGACCCAGTACTTC.

The chain joins TRBV6-2 or TRBV6-3 to TRBJ2-1; TRBD1 is a possible D gene (5 bases). Germline CDR1 and CDR2: MNHEY and SVGEGT. The CDR3 length is 14 residues. Trimming shortened V by 2 bases and J by 9 bases, and 14 bases separated the two germline ends. The CDR3 coding sequence is TGTGCCAGCAGTTACATGTCCCAGGGCAGTGAGCAGTTCTTC. Translation gives CASSYMSQGSEQFF.

The rearrangement joins TRBV4-2 to TRBJ2-1; TRBD2 is a possible D gene (5 bases). The CDR3 is made up of 13 amino acids. V was shortened by 2 bases and J by 6 bases, with 8 bases between the two germline ends. The germline CDR1 and CDR2 sequences are LGHNA and YNFKEQ. The CDR3 protein is CASSQPSSNEQFF. The CDR3 DNA follows: TGTGCCAGCAGCCAACCTAGCTCCAATGAGCAGTTCTTC.

The rearrangement joins TRBV29-1 to TRBJ2-1; 13 nucleotides agree with TRBD2. The CDR3 extends over 18 amino acids. Germline-derived CDR1 and CDR2 are SQVTM and ANQGSEA. V lost 6 bases to trimming and J lost 1 base; unmatched junction nucleotides: 12. The CDR3 nucleotides are TGCAGCGTGCGACCGGGACTAGCGGGAAGTCTATCCTACAATGAGCAGTTCTTC. Amino acid sequence: CSVRPGLAGSLSYNEQFF.

The rearrangement uses TRBV7-9 and TRBJ1-2; D remains unclear. This CDR3 has 14 amino acids. Trimming shortened V by 1 base and J by 5 bases, and 11 bases separated the two germline ends. The germline V gene has CDR1 SEHNR and CDR2 FQNEAQ (reference sequence). CDR3 coding DNA: TGTGCCAGCAGCTTAGAGGAGCGGATTTATGGCTACACCTTC. It is translated as CASSLEERIYGYTF.

V gene TRBV9 combines with J gene TRBJ1-4, with D possibly matching TRBD1 (6 bases). Germline V gene data show CDR1 as SGDLS and CDR2 as YYNGEE. V was shortened by 0 bases and J by 8 bases, with 14 bases between the two germline ends. This CDR3 comprises 15 residues. CDR3 bases: TGTGCCAGCAGCGTAGTTGGGGGGGCAGGGGAAAAACTGTTTTTT. As protein: CASSVVGGAGEKLFF. Based on the CDR3 plus reference TRBV9 and TRBJ1-4, the full variable domain is DSGVTQTPKHLITATGQRVTLRCSPRSGDLSVYWYQQSLDQGLQFLIQYYNGEERAKGNILERFSAQQFPDLHSELNLSSLELGDSALYFCASSVVGGAGEKLFFGSGTQLSVL.

V and J are TRBV6-2 or TRBV6-3 and TRBJ1-1; a possible D gene is TRBD1 (5 bases). V lost 0 bases to trimming and J lost 0 bases, with 8 bases between them. The CDR3 spans 15 residues. The germline CDR1 and CDR2 sequences are MNHEY and SVGEGT. The CDR3 DNA is TGTGCCAGCAGTTACTCGACAGTCCTGAACACTGAAGCTTTCTTT. Protein: CASSYSTVLNTEAFF.